These T cell receptor beta chains were read from a single sample in a study of blood T cell repertoires in COVID-19. The repertoire was sequenced with immunoSEQ multiplex PCR; TCRdb's copy has only in-frame clones and lacks some. The sample includes some 300,000 clones, about 90% of them seen just once. Sequenced: PBMCs or T cells enriched from blood (not recorded which). These receptors were collected from a woman aged 25 to 39 who had recovered from COVID-19. CDR3s leave out the opening cysteine and the closing phenylalanine or tryptophan. The order of the fields is V gene, CDR3 protein.

>TRBV10-2
ASGWGGDQPQH
>TRBV5-1
ASSGGQPNEKLF
>TRBV28
ASSFTYGYT
>TRBV28
ASRPLAGAPNQETQY
>TRBV19
ASSIERGTGGQPQH
>TRBV6-1
ASSEVPSTSYEQY
>TRBV6-5
ASSSGDRSYEQY
>TRBV29-1
SVGLKEETQY
>TRBV15
ATSRDYGQSSYEQY
>TRBV13
ASSFARTSGGSYEQY
>TRBV30
AWRTGREQY
>TRBV6-5
ASSRTGRTEAF
>TRBV5-1
ASSLGGQGTDTQY
>TRBV10-3
AISEPQDLYNEQF
>TRBV27
ASRGQGVTGELF
>TRBV5-1
ASSLGQGWEKLF
>TRBV5-1
ASTRNVQETQY
>TRBV19
ASRGQADEKLF
>TRBV6-5
ASCPRDGGYEQY
>TRBV27
ASSNTGGEQY
>TRBV5-1
ASSTRTENTEAF
>TRBV7-9
ASSLGPDRAEAF
>TRBV11-2
ASSKGQGETGELF
>TRBV5-6
ASSRVRVSYEQY
>TRBV19
ASSIAADRVDQPQH
>TRBV27
ASANSTGAIYEQY
>TRBV30
AWTLGQGLNTEAF
>TRBV15
ATSRDQMRGRGAGANVLT
>TRBV10-2
ASSDIGGVSYGYT
>TRBV7-2
ASSPRGGRGYTEAF
>TRBV6-5
ASSYLGQGETQY
>TRBV6-5
ASMGRRDSNQPQH
>TRBV5-1
ASSVNIRSGSGYT
>TRBV30
AWSRQGDYGYT
>TRBV3-1/TRBV3-2
ASSQDPGTSYNEQF